This T cell receptor beta chain emerged from a study of vaccination and CD4 T cells after COVID-19. V lost 4 bases to trimming and J lost 1 base; unmatched junction nucleotides: 3. The CDR3 runs to 14 residues. Germline V gene sequence: CDR1 SGHRS, CDR2 YFSETQ. Stated time point: late sampling 161 to 241 days after vaccination in a few convalescent patients. The treatment denotes: roughly ten-day PBMC culture with coronavirus spike peptide pools or control peptides (ViraFEST assay). In regard to this clonotype: Its antigen is not identified.

Sequencing of the DNA from cultured CD4+ T cells was carried out with the Oncomine TCR Beta short-read assay. TCRdb reprocessed the PCR reads via MiXCR and lists one record per CDR3 protein. The sample shows more than 20,000 distinct CDR3 sequences, 43% of them seen only once. The gene calls are TRBV5-1 and TRBJ2-5; TRBD2 aligns across 8 bases. Source: CD4+ T cells from blood, cultured in vitro, taken about 7 months after SARS-CoV-2 vaccination. The TCR was taken from a human donor who had recovered from COVID-19. In nucleotides, the CDR3 is TGCGCCAGCAGCCATACTAGCGGCCAAGAGACCCAGTACTTC. Translating it yields CASSHTSGQETQYF.